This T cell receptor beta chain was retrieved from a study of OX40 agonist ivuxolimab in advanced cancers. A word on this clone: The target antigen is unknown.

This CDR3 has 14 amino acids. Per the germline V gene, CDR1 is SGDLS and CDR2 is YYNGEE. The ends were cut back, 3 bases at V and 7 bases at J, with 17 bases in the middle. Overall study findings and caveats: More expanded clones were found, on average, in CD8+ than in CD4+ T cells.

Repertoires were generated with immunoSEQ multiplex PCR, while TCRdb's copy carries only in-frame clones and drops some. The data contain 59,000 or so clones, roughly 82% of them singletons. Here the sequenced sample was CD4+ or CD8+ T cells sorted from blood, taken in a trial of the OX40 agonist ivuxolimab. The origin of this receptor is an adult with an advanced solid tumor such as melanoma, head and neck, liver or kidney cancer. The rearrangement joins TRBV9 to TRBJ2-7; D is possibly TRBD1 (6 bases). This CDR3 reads CASSAVVGAGEQYF. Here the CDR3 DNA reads TGTGCCAGCAGCGCCGTAGTGGGGGCAGGGGAGCAGTACTTC.